These T cell receptor beta chains were read from a single sample in a study of blood T cell repertoires in COVID-19. The table came from immunoSEQ multiplex PCR; TCRdb's copy has only in-frame clones and leaves some out. The top ten hold approximately 12% of the sample, which has some 290,000 clones, around 92% seen once. The specimen was peripheral blood. The receptors derive from a woman aged 25 to 39 with COVID-19, enrolled during active disease. Both conserved end residues are part of each CDR3. The D gene is left open where the match is weak. Size tells how often a clone was seen (once, few, many) or the class of an expanded clone, and some rows leave it out.

size: few; V: TRBV6-1; J: TRBJ2-5; D: NA; CDR3: CASSEAPDSQETQYF; DNA: TGTGCCAGCAGTGAAGCGCCGGACAGCCAAGAGACCCAGTACTTC
size: NA; V: TRBV5-1; J: TRBJ2-3; D: TRBD1; CDR3: CASTRTGRLGTDTQYF; DNA: TGCGCCAGCACCCGGACAGGGAGGCTAGGCACAGATACGCAGTATTTT
size: NA; V: TRBV19; J: TRBJ1-2; D: TRBD1; CDR3: CASSIGRRQGAGYTF; DNA: TGTGCCAGTAGTATAGGCCGCCGACAGGGGGCTGGCTACACCTTC
size: NA; V: TRBV6-5; J: TRBJ1-6; D: NA; CDR3: CAVKGKGHYNSPLHF; DNA: TGTGCCGTAAAGGGGAAGGGGCACTATAATTCACCCCTCCACTTT
size: NA; V: TRBV6-4; J: TRBJ1-5; D: NA; CDR3: CRSNQPQHF; DNA: TGTCGGAGCAATCAGCCCCAGCATTTT
size: NA; V: TRBV6-1; J: TRBJ1-5; D: NA; CDR3: CASSEGPSNQPQHF; DNA: TGTGCCAGCAGCGAAGGGCCCAGCAATCAGCCCCAGCATTTT
size: NA; V: TRBV7-9; J: TRBJ1-5; D: NA; CDR3: CASSRGVNQPQHF; DNA: TGTGCCAGCAGCAGAGGTGTTAATCAGCCCCAGCATTTT
size: NA; V: TRBV6-1; J: TRBJ2-3; D: NA; CDR3: CASSLIMDTQYF; DNA: TGTGCCAGCAGCCTTATAATGGATACGCAGTATTTT
size: NA; V: TRBV6-5; J: TRBJ2-2; D: NA; CDR3: CASAAGTNTGELFF; DNA: TGTGCCAGCGCCGCGGGGACGAACACCGGGGAGCTGTTTTTT
size: NA; V: TRBV9; J: TRBJ1-2; D: NA; CDR3: CASSVGSTAYGYTF; DNA: TGTGCCAGCAGCGTAGGTTCAACAGCCTATGGCTACACCTTC
size: NA; V: TRBV6-5; J: TRBJ1-4; D: NA; CDR3: CASMGRGTTNEKLFF; DNA: TGTGCCAGCATGGGCAGGGGTACAACTAATGAAAAACTGTTTTTT
size: NA; V: TRBV7-9; J: TRBJ2-1; D: TRBD2; CDR3: CASSPRVAGLATYEQFF; DNA: TGTGCCAGCAGCCCCCGAGTGGCCGGACTAGCGACGTATGAGCAGTTCTTC
size: NA; V: TRBV6-5; J: TRBJ1-5; D: NA; CDR3: CASSAGFQPQHF; DNA: TGTGCCAGCTCAGCGGGTTTTCAGCCCCAGCATTTT
size: once; V: TRBV29-1; J: TRBJ1-4; D: NA; CDR3: CSVDDGDEKLFF; DNA: TGCAGCGTTGATGACGGGGATGAAAAACTGTTTTTT
size: NA; V: TRBV28; J: TRBJ2-3; D: NA; CDR3: CASKENTDTQYF; DNA: TGTGCCAGCAAGGAGAACACAGATACGCAGTATTTT
size: NA; V: TRBV4-2; J: TRBJ1-2; D: NA; CDR3: CASSQVQGDYYGYTF; DNA: TGTGCCAGCAGCCAAGTACAGGGAGATTACTATGGCTACACCTTC
size: NA; V: TRBV19; J: TRBJ1-1; D: NA; CDR3: CASGPGMNTEAFF; DNA: TGTGCCAGTGGACCGGGGATGAACACTGAAGCTTTCTTT
size: NA; V: TRBV7-9; J: TRBJ1-3; D: TRBD1; CDR3: CASSWTGLTGNTIYF; DNA: TGTGCCAGCAGCTGGACAGGGCTAACCGGAAACACCATATATTTT
size: NA; V: TRBV13; J: TRBJ1-3; D: TRBD1; CDR3: CASSLYRLGRGPGNTIYF; DNA: TGTGCCAGCAGCTTATATAGGCTCGGCAGGGGGCCAGGAAACACCATATATTTT
size: NA; V: TRBV7-8; J: TRBJ2-7; D: TRBD1; CDR3: CASSLRQEGTGDYEQYF; DNA: TGTGCCAGCAGCTTAAGGCAGGAAGGGACAGGAGACTACGAGCAGTACTTC
size: NA; V: TRBV28; J: TRBJ2-1; D: TRBD2; CDR3: CASTSLAGVINEQFF; DNA: TGTGCCAGCACCTCCCTAGCGGGGGTTATCAATGAGCAGTTCTTC
size: NA; V: TRBV19; J: TRBJ2-7; D: NA; CDR3: CASSDTYEQYF; DNA: TGTGCCAGTAGTGACACCTACGAGCAGTACTTC
size: NA; V: TRBV5-8; J: TRBJ2-6; D: NA; CDR3: CASSPANSGANVLTF; DNA: TGTGCCAGCAGCCCAGCGAACTCTGGGGCCAACGTCCTGACTTTC
size: NA; V: TRBV4-2; J: TRBJ1-1; D: TRBD1; CDR3: CASSPTGGSTEAFF; DNA: TGTGCCAGCAGCCCGACAGGGGGTTCCACTGAAGCTTTCTTT
size: NA; V: TRBV30; J: TRBJ1-1; D: TRBD1; CDR3: CAWGQGWNTEAFF; DNA: TGTGCCTGGGGACAGGGATGGAACACTGAAGCTTTCTTT
size: NA; V: TRBV27; J: TRBJ2-3; D: NA; CDR3: CATSNRFSTDTQYF; DNA: TGTGCCACGAGCAATCGGTTTAGCACAGATACGCAGTATTTT
size: NA; V: TRBV12-3/TRBV12-4; J: TRBJ2-2; D: NA; CDR3: CASSQNTGELFF; DNA: TGTGCCAGCAGCCAAAACACCGGGGAGCTGTTTTTT
size: NA; V: TRBV11-2; J: TRBJ1-1; D: NA; CDR3: CASSFLQGLYTEAFF; DNA: TGTGCCAGCAGCTTCCTACAGGGTTTGTACACTGAAGCTTTCTTT
size: NA; V: TRBV3-1/TRBV3-2; J: TRBJ2-1; D: NA; CDR3: CASSQRKGRNEQFF; DNA: TGTGCCAGCAGCCAAAGAAAGGGGAGGAATGAGCAGTTCTTC
size: NA; V: TRBV6-5; J: TRBJ2-7; D: NA; CDR3: CASTWDNLYSEQYF; DNA: TGTGCCAGCACCTGGGACAACCTGTATTCCGAGCAGTACTTC
size: once; V: TRBV3-1/TRBV3-2; J: TRBJ2-2; D: TRBD1; CDR3: CASSLTGAWTGELFF; DNA: TGTGCCAGCAGCCTAACAGGGGCGTGGACCGGGGAGCTGTTTTTT
size: NA; V: TRBV5-4; J: TRBJ1-3; D: NA; CDR3: CASSFGGGSGNTIYF; DNA: TGTGCCAGCAGTTTCGGGGGGGGCTCTGGAAACACCATATATTTT
size: NA; V: TRBV27; J: TRBJ1-4; D: NA; CDR3: CASSPKGGWATNEKLFF; DNA: TGTGCCAGCAGTCCGAAGGGGGGGTGGGCAACTAATGAAAAACTGTTTTTT
size: NA; V: TRBV6-5; J: TRBJ2-3; D: NA; CDR3: CASRGPHTGTQYF; DNA: TGTGCCAGCAGGGGTCCCCACACGGGTACGCAGTATTTT
size: few; V: TRBV2; J: TRBJ1-2; D: NA; CDR3: CASSEASQSYGYTF; DNA: TGTGCCAGCAGTGAAGCCTCCCAGTCATATGGCTACACCTTC
size: NA; V: TRBV2; J: TRBJ1-4; D: TRBD1; CDR3: CASSGDGTGNNEKLFF; DNA: TGTGCCAGCAGTGGCGACGGGACAGGGAACAATGAAAAACTGTTTTTT
size: NA; V: TRBV5-1; J: TRBJ1-4; D: NA; CDR3: CASRSLSRGAKLFF; DNA: TGCGCCAGCAGAAGCTTGAGTCGAGGCGCAAAACTGTTTTTT
size: NA; V: TRBV4-1; J: TRBJ2-7; D: NA; CDR3: CASSQDLAYEQYF; DNA: TGCGCCAGCAGCCAAGATTTAGCTTACGAGCAGTACTTC
size: NA; V: TRBV5-1; J: TRBJ1-2; D: NA; CDR3: CASTDSPQGIGYGYTF; DNA: TGCGCCAGCACCGACAGCCCCCAGGGAATAGGCTATGGCTACACCTTC
size: NA; V: TRBV5-8; J: TRBJ2-5; D: NA; CDR3: CASSRKPGETQYF; DNA: TGTGCCAGCAGCCGGAAGCCCGGGGAGACCCAGTACTTC
size: NA; V: TRBV3-1/TRBV3-2; J: TRBJ1-5; D: NA; CDR3: CASSQAGDQPQHF; DNA: TGTGCCAGCAGCCAAGCGGGAGATCAGCCCCAGCATTTT
size: NA; V: TRBV18; J: TRBJ2-2; D: NA; CDR3: CASSSEQLANTGELFF; DNA: TGTGCCAGCTCGTCAGAGCAGCTAGCAAACACCGGGGAGCTGTTTTTT
size: once; V: TRBV29-1; J: TRBJ1-2; D: TRBD1; CDR3: CSVPGQGFWSGYTF; DNA: TGCAGCGTACCGGGACAGGGTTTTTGGTCGGGCTACACCTTC
size: NA; V: TRBV7-8; J: TRBJ2-7; D: TRBD2; CDR3: CASSRGTSGSYEQYF; DNA: TGTGCCAGCAGCAGAGGGACTAGCGGCTCCTACGAGCAGTACTTC
size: once; V: TRBV5-1; J: TRBJ1-1; D: NA; CDR3: CASSLKTGSWTEAFF; DNA: TGCGCCAGCAGCTTAAAAACAGGGTCGTGGACTGAAGCTTTCTTT
size: NA; V: TRBV5-1; J: TRBJ1-2; D: TRBD1; CDR3: CASSRLGTGVPLGDGYTF; DNA: TGCGCCAGCAGCCGTCTCGGGACAGGGGTACCTCTTGGTGATGGCTACACCTTC
size: NA; V: TRBV6-5; J: TRBJ1-1; D: NA; CDR3: CASSYQSGTEAFF; DNA: TGTGCCAGCAGTTACCAATCGGGTACTGAAGCTTTCTTT
size: NA; V: TRBV5-1; J: TRBJ2-4; D: TRBD1; CDR3: CASSSGGVDIQYF; DNA: TGCGCCAGCAGCTCAGGGGGTGTGGACATTCAGTACTTC
size: NA; V: TRBV19; J: TRBJ1-6; D: TRBD1; CDR3: CATRGQLHNSPLHF; DNA: TGTGCCACGCGGGGACAGCTACATAATTCACCCCTCCACTTT
size: few; V: TRBV5-1; J: TRBJ1-4; D: NA; CDR3: CASSWTPYPTNEKLFF; DNA: TGCGCCAGCAGCTGGACACCTTACCCAACTAATGAAAAACTGTTTTTT
size: NA; V: TRBV28; J: TRBJ1-1; D: TRBD1; CDR3: CASSSLLGQGNTEAFF; DNA: TGTGCCAGCAGCTCCCTCCTGGGACAGGGGAACACTGAAGCTTTCTTT
size: NA; V: TRBV9; J: TRBJ2-3; D: NA; CDR3: CASSVGSGKGTQYF; DNA: TGTGCCAGCAGCGTAGGGTCCGGGAAGGGTACGCAGTATTTT
size: NA; V: TRBV14; J: TRBJ2-1; D: TRBD1; CDR3: CASSQDDRGEQFF; DNA: TGTGCCAGCAGCCAAGACGACAGGGGCGAGCAGTTCTTC
size: NA; V: TRBV2; J: TRBJ2-7; D: TRBD2; CDR3: CASNPGRGYEQYF; DNA: TGTGCCAGCAACCCCGGGAGGGGGTACGAGCAGTACTTC
size: NA; V: TRBV19; J: TRBJ2-1; D: TRBD2; CDR3: CASSFAGTSHSYNEQFF; DNA: TGTGCCAGTAGTTTTGCCGGGACTAGCCATTCCTACAATGAGCAGTTCTTC
size: NA; V: TRBV2; J: TRBJ1-1; D: NA; CDR3: CASMGRTRGEAFF; DNA: TGTGCCAGCATGGGAAGAACCCGGGGTGAAGCTTTCTTT
size: NA; V: TRBV27; J: TRBJ2-7; D: TRBD1; CDR3: CASSPSTGYEQYF; DNA: TGTGCCAGCAGTCCCTCGACAGGGTACGAGCAGTACTTC
size: NA; V: TRBV7-9; J: TRBJ2-5; D: TRBD2; CDR3: CASSWSRDRRGGETQYF; DNA: TGTGCCAGCAGCTGGTCCCGGGACCGGCGGGGGGGAGAGACCCAGTACTTC